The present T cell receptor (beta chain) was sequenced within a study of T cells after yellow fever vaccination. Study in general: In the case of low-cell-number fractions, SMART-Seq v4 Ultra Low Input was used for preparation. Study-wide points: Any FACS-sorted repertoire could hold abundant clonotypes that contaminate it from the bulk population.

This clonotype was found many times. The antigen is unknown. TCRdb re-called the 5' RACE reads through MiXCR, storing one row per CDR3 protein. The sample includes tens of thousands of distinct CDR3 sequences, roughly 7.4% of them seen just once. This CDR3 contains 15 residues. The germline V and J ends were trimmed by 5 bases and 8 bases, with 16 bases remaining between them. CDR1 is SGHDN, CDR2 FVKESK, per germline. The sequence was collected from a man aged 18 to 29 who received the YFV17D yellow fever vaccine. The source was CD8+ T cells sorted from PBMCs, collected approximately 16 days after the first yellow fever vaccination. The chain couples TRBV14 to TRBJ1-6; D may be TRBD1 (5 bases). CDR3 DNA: TGTGCCAGCAGCGCAGCCGGGGCTGGTGATTCACCCCTCCACTTT. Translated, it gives CASSAAGAGDSPLHF.